These T cell receptor beta chains were read from a single sample in a study of T cell changes during pregnancy in multiple sclerosis. Sequencing used immunoSEQ multiplex PCR; TCRdb keeps in-frame clones, though not all of them. In the table there are some 49,000 clones, around 89% of which are singletons. Sequenced here: peripheral blood, sampled after pregnancy. The receptors stem from a female donor in good health, enrolled as a control in a pregnancy study. Both conserved end residues are trimmed from each CDR3. Part of the rows lack a size; the others show once, few, many or a class for expanded clones.

clone_size: .; v_call: TRBV6-1; j_call: TRBJ2-1; cdr3_aa: ASRGLTYNEQF
clone_size: .; v_call: TRBV6-1; j_call: TRBJ1-1; cdr3_aa: ASSVRQGLTMNTEAF
clone_size: .; v_call: TRBV30; j_call: TRBJ2-5; cdr3_aa: AWRIQETQY
clone_size: .; v_call: TRBV10-1; j_call: TRBJ2-2; cdr3_aa: ASSASPGELF
clone_size: .; v_call: TRBV18; j_call: TRBJ1-5; cdr3_aa: ASSPRQGGEPQH
clone_size: .; v_call: TRBV27; j_call: TRBJ2-1; cdr3_aa: ASSFGSGEQF
clone_size: .; v_call: TRBV5-4; j_call: TRBJ2-7; cdr3_aa: ASSLEGGPFYEQY
clone_size: .; v_call: TRBV27; j_call: TRBJ1-2; cdr3_aa: ASRTTNREVGNGYT
clone_size: .; v_call: TRBV4-2; j_call: TRBJ2-7; cdr3_aa: ASSQDQGTSDEQY
clone_size: .; v_call: TRBV19; j_call: TRBJ2-7; cdr3_aa: ASSISLTSGLEQY
clone_size: .; v_call: TRBV5-7; j_call: TRBJ1-3; cdr3_aa: ASSLGRGRYGNTIY
clone_size: few; v_call: TRBV6-1; j_call: TRBJ1-1; cdr3_aa: ASMRQNTEAF
clone_size: .; v_call: TRBV9; j_call: TRBJ2-1; cdr3_aa: ASSPAGGSYNEQF
clone_size: .; v_call: TRBV6-6; j_call: TRBJ1-2; cdr3_aa: ASVEGSYGYT
clone_size: .; v_call: TRBV6-1; j_call: TRBJ1-2; cdr3_aa: ASSEKNWLYGYT
clone_size: .; v_call: TRBV9; j_call: TRBJ2-1; cdr3_aa: ASSVGLKNEQF
clone_size: .; v_call: TRBV10-1; j_call: TRBJ2-5; cdr3_aa: ASSESPQSRGQETQY
clone_size: .; v_call: TRBV4-3; j_call: TRBJ1-6; cdr3_aa: ASSQDGDRPLH
clone_size: .; v_call: TRBV5-5; j_call: TRBJ2-7; cdr3_aa: ASSLGRGFLLYEQY
clone_size: .; v_call: TRBV7-2; j_call: TRBJ2-5; cdr3_aa: ASSPLTSSQY
clone_size: once; v_call: TRBV10-3; j_call: TRBJ1-3; cdr3_aa: ATSRGSGNTIY
clone_size: .; v_call: TRBV18; j_call: TRBJ1-2; cdr3_aa: ASSPSGTGVNYGYT
clone_size: once; v_call: TRBV30; j_call: TRBJ2-7; cdr3_aa: AWSVTGGALYEQY
clone_size: .; v_call: TRBV7-2; j_call: TRBJ2-3; cdr3_aa: ASSLSTDTQY
clone_size: .; v_call: TRBV7-8; j_call: TRBJ2-7; cdr3_aa: ASSLDGETYEQY
clone_size: .; v_call: TRBV27; j_call: TRBJ2-3; cdr3_aa: ASRSRGRTDTQY
clone_size: .; v_call: TRBV5-6; j_call: TRBJ2-4; cdr3_aa: ASSLTEGPAKNIQY
clone_size: few; v_call: TRBV30; j_call: TRBJ1-2; cdr3_aa: AWSADRGGYT
clone_size: .; v_call: TRBV7-8; j_call: TRBJ2-7; cdr3_aa: ASKEGPYEQY
clone_size: .; v_call: TRBV9; j_call: TRBJ1-1; cdr3_aa: ASSTGTGGRQAF
clone_size: once; v_call: TRBV5-1; j_call: TRBJ2-7; cdr3_aa: ASRARGTGEDYEQY
clone_size: .; v_call: TRBV27; j_call: TRBJ1-4; cdr3_aa: ASSPGSTIPTNEKLF
clone_size: .; v_call: TRBV25-1; j_call: TRBJ2-2; cdr3_aa: ASSELGGGASGELF
clone_size: .; v_call: TRBV7-9; j_call: TRBJ2-3; cdr3_aa: ASTRDRQTKSTDTQY
clone_size: .; v_call: TRBV29-1; j_call: TRBJ1-5; cdr3_aa: SVLAGGGNQPQH
clone_size: once; v_call: TRBV28; j_call: TRBJ1-2; cdr3_aa: ASRQGNGYT
clone_size: .; v_call: TRBV9; j_call: TRBJ2-3; cdr3_aa: ASSPGTSGGAQY